The clone carrying this T cell receptor (beta chain) occurred a few times. Its antigen is unidentified. The data originate from a study of human T cells and chemical hapten exposure. General study findings and limits: TCRs exceeding a frequency of 1 in 1000 stayed unchanged under DPC sensitization. Versus controls, expanded TCRs had significantly more large CDR3 similarity clusters. Alopecia in all donors means immunity may differ from healthy individuals.

Time point reported: pre-sensitization, week 0. Sample treatment: therapeutic diphenylcyclopropenone sensitization with weekly scalp DPC. TCRdb re-derived calls from the RACE reads in MiXCR, one entry per CDR3 protein. The table shows more than 80,000 distinct CDR3 sequences, with less than 15% occurring only once. CDR3 length equals 14 residues. Germline CDR1 and CDR2: MRHNA and SNTAGT. The V end was cut by 3 bases, the J end by 2 bases, with 9 bases between. V and J are TRBV6-4 and TRBJ2-3; D may be TRBD1 (6 bases). The TCR sequence derives from a woman in her forties or fifties with alopecia areata. Some clones in this sample may be carry-over from other donors' samples. Sequences were derived from whole blood, sampled in connection with sensitization to the hapten diphenylcyclopropenone (DPC). The CDR3 region is CASSEGGPTDTQYF. The CDR3, as DNA: TGTGCCAGCAGTGAAGGGGGACCCACAGATACGCAGTATTTT.